Presented here are 13 T cell receptor beta chains from one specimen sequenced in a study of blood T cell repertoires in COVID-19. Sequencing used immunoSEQ multiplex PCR; TCRdb keeps in-frame clones, though not all of them. The sample contains more than 150,000 clones, less than 90% of which appear only once. Input material: peripheral blood. The receptors stem from a man aged 70-80 years with active or convalescent COVID-19.

The J gene is TRBJ1-2, the V gene TRBV19; D gene unclear. CDR3 length equals 14 residues. CDR1 and CDR2 from the germline V gene are LNHDA and SQIVND (reference sequence). V was trimmed by 1 base and J by 2 bases, leaving 8 bases between them. In nucleotides, the CDR3 is TGTGCCAGTAGTATAGGCCAGGTAAACTATGGCTACACCTTC. Protein: CASSIGQVNYGYTF.

In DNA form, the CDR3 reads TGTGCCAGCTTACAGCGGCTTAGCTCCTACAATGAGCAGTTCTTC. Translating it yields CASLQRLSSYNEQFF. The chain carries TRBV27 and TRBJ2-1, with D maybe TRBD2 (5 bases). Germline assignment: CDR1 MNHEY and CDR2 SMNVEV (reference sequence). This CDR3 is built from 15 residues. Between the trimmed V and J ends, which lost 8 bases and 0 bases, there was a span of 14 bases.

The rearrangement links TRBV5-1 to TRBJ1-3; D unresolved. This CDR3 has 13 residues. Germline CDR1 SGHRS, CDR2 YFSETQ. V was shortened by 4 bases and J by 2 bases, with 7 bases between the two germline ends. The CDR3 reads CASSRSPGNTIYF. CDR3 bases: TGCGCCAGCAGCCGGAGCCCTGGAAACACCATATATTTT.

The chain uses TRBV15 and TRBJ2-2; possible D gene TRBD1, 5 bases. The V end was cut by 0 bases, the J end by 4 bases, with 6 bases between. This CDR3 spans 14 amino acids. The germline V gene encodes CDR1 LNHNV and CDR2 YYDKDF (reference sequence). The CDR3 loop reads CATSRDQGTGELFF. CDR3 DNA: TGTGCCACCAGCAGAGATCAGGGCACCGGGGAGCTGTTTTTT.

The CDR3: CSVREGNSPLHF. The CDR3 region has the DNA TGCAGCGTTCGGGAGGGGAATTCACCCCTCCACTTT. The V and J genes are TRBV29-1 and TRBJ1-6; a possible D gene is TRBD1 (5 bases). The CDR3 totals 12 residues. The germline CDR1 and CDR2 sequences are SQVTM and ANQGSEA. V lost 5 bases and J lost 7, with 9 bases in between. Combining the CDR3 with reference TRBV29-1 and TRBJ1-6 gives the whole variable domain SAVISQKPSRDICQRGTSLTIQCQVDSQVTMMFWYRQQPGQSLTLIATANQGSEATYESGFVIDKFPISRPNLTFSTLTVSNMSPEDSSIYLCSVREGNSPLHFGNGTRLTVT.

The chain joins TRBV6-4 to TRBJ1-2; maybe TRBD1 (5 bases). This CDR3 has 14 residues. V dropped 7 bases and J dropped 4 bases, with 16 bases sitting between them. CDR1 is MRHNA, CDR2 SNTAGT, per germline. CDR3 sequence reads: CASKPGPGSYGYTF. In DNA, the CDR3 is TGTGCCAGCAAACCAGGGCCGGGTTCCTATGGCTACACCTTC.

This chain connects TRBV9 to TRBJ1-2, with TRBD1 matching over 8 bases. The CDR3 consists of 15 residues. With V trimmed by 0 bases and J by 7 bases, 8 bases remained unmatched. In germline, CDR1 is SGDLS, CDR2 YYNGEE. CDR3 nucleotide sequence: TGTGCCAGCAGCGTAGACAGGGGGAATTTTCCTGGCTACACCTTC. It encodes CASSVDRGNFPGYTF. The entire variable domain, with the rest obtained from reference TRBV9 and TRBJ1-2, is as follows: DSGVTQTPKHLITATGQRVTLRCSPRSGDLSVYWYQQSLDQGLQFLIQYYNGEERAKGNILERFSAQQFPDLHSELNLSSLELGDSALYFCASSVDRGNFPGYTFGSGTRLTVV.

The chain couples TRBV27 to TRBJ1-1, with TRBD1 matching 7 bases. The CDR3 length is 14 residues. The trim removed 4 bases at V and 0 bases at J, leaving 2 bases unmatched. Germline loops: CDR1 MNHEY, CDR2 SMNVEV (reference sequence). The CDR3 loop reads CASSSGQLNTEAFF. The CDR3 DNA reads TGTGCCAGCAGTTCGGGACAGTTGAACACTGAAGCTTTCTTT.

The rearrangement uses TRBV6-2 or TRBV6-3 and TRBJ2-2, with a weak D call TRBD1 (5 bases). CDR3 length: 13 residues. Trimming stripped 4 bases from V and 6 bases from J, with 9 bases between. Germline CDR1 is MNHEY and CDR2 is SVGEGT. In DNA form, the CDR3 reads TGTGCCAGCAGTTTCAGGGTGCCCGGGGAGCTGTTTTTT. Residues: CASSFRVPGELFF.

The chain has TRBV4-3 and TRBJ2-4; 7 nucleotides align to TRBD2. This CDR3 is built from 16 residues. Trimming at V came to 1 base and at J to 7 bases, leaving 10 bases not matched to a gene. Germline-derived CDR1 and CDR2 are LGHNA and YSLEER. The chain's CDR3 is CASSQGHRGSLNIQYF. CDR3 DNA: TGCGCCAGCAGCCAAGGCCACCGCGGGAGCTTGAACATTCAGTACTTC.

This chain connects TRBV12-3 or TRBV12-4 to TRBJ1-1; no definite D call. This CDR3 region has 13 residues. Trimming shortened V by 8 bases and J by 1 base, and 11 bases separated the two germline ends. The CDR3 nucleotides read TGTGCCAGCGCAATACAGAGGAACACTGAAGCTTTCTTT. This translates into CASAIQRNTEAFF.

The chain recombines TRBV7-2 with TRBJ1-5; 8 nucleotides line up with TRBD1. Germline V gives CDR1 SGHTA, CDR2 FQGNSA. V lost 4 bases, J lost 5 bases, and 7 bases stayed unmatched. The CDR3 runs 15 residues. CDR3 bases: TGTGCCAGCAGCTCCGGACAGGGAGGGGATCAGCCCCAGCATTTT. This encodes CASSSGQGGDQPQHF.

The rearrangement links TRBV3-1 (or the pseudogene TRBV3-2) to TRBJ1-2, with D unclear. The V and J ends lost 1 base and 6 bases respectively, with 9 bases between them. This CDR3 is built from 13 residues. The germline gives CDR1 LGHDT, CDR2 YNNKEL (reference sequence). In DNA, the CDR3 is TGTGCCAGCAGCCAAGGAGGGAAGGATGGCTACACCTTC. As protein: CASSQGGKDGYTF.